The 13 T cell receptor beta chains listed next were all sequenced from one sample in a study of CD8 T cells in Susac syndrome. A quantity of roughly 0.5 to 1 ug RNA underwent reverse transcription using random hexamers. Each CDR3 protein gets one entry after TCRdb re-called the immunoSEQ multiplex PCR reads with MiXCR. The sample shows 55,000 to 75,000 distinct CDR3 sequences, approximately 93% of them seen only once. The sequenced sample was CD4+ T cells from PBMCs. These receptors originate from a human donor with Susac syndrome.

DNA for the CDR3: TGTGCCAGCAGCCAAGGATCGGGGGTCAACACAGATACGCAGTATTTT. The encoded protein is CASSQGSGVNTDTQYF. The V gene is TRBV14, the J gene TRBJ2-3; D perhaps matches TRBD2 (6 bases). The CDR3 contains 16 residues. V was cut by 1 base and J by 2 bases, with 13 bases left in between. Germline CDR1 reads SGHDN; CDR2 reads FVKESK.

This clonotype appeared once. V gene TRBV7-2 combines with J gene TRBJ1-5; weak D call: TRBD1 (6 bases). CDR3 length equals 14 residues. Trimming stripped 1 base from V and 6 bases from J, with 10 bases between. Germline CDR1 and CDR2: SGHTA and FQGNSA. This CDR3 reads CASSLGQVRQPQHF. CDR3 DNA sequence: TGTGCCAGCAGCTTAGGACAGGTCCGTCAGCCCCAGCATTTT.

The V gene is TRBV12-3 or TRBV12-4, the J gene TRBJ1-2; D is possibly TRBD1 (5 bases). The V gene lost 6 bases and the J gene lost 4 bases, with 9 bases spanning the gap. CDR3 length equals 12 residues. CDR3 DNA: TGTGCCAGCAGCCCCGACAGCTATGGCTACACCTTC. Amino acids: CASSPDSYGYTF.

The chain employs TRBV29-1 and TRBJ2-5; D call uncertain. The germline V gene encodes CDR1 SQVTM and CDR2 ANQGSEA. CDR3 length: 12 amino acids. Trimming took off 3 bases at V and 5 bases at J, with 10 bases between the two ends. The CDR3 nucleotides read TGCAGCGTTGAGGGGTTTGAGGAGACCCAGTACTTC. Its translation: CSVEGFEETQYF.

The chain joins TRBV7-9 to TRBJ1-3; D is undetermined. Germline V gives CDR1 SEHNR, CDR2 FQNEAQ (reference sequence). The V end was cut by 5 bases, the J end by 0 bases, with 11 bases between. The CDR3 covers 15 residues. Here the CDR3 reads CASSPHGSSGNTIYF. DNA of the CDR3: TGTGCCAGCAGCCCACACGGTAGCTCTGGAAACACCATATATTTT.

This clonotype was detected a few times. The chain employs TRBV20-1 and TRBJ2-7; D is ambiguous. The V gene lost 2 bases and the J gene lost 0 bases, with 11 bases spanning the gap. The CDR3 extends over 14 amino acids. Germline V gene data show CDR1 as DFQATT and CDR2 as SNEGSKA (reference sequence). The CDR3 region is CSARSVGPSYEQYF. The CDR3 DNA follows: TGCAGTGCTAGATCAGTCGGTCCCTCCTACGAGCAGTACTTC.

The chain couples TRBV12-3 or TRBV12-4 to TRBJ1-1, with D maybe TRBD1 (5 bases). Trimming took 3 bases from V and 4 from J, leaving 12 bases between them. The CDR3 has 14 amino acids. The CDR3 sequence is CASSFLNGGTEAFF. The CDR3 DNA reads TGTGCCAGCAGTTTCCTAAACGGGGGCACTGAAGCTTTCTTT.

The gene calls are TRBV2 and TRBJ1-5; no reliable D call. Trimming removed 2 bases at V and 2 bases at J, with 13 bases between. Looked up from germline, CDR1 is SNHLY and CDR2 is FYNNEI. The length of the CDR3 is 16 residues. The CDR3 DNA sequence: TGTGCCAGCAGTGAAAGCCAGGCCAGTGGCAATCAGCCCCAGCATTTT. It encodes CASSESQASGNQPQHF. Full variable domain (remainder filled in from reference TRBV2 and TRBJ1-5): EPEVTQTPSHQVTQMGQEVILRCVPISNHLYFYWYRQILGQKVEFLVSFYNNEISEKSEIFDDQFSVERPDGSNFTLKIRSTKLEDSAMYFCASSESQASGNQPQHFGDGTRLSIL.

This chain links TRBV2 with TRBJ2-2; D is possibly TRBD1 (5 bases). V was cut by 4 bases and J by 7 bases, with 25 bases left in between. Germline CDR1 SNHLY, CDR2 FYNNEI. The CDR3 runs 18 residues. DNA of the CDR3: TGTGCCAGCAGTGTGGGCAGGGCCGGTCGTCCTCGGATCGGGGAGCTGTTTTTT. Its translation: CASSVGRAGRPRIGELFF.

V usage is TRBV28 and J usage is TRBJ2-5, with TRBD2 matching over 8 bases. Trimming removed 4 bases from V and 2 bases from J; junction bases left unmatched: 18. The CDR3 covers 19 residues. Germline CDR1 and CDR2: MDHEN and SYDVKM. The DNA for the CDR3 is TGTGCCAGCAGTTCTCCTTTCGACCGGACTAGCTTAATTCAAGAGACCCAGTACTTC. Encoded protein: CASSSPFDRTSLIQETQYF.

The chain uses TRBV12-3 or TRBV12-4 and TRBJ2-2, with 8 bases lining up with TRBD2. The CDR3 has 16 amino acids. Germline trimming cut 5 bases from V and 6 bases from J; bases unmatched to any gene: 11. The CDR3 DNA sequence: TGTGCCAGCAGTCTAAGCGGGGGCCACCCACCCGGGGAGCTGTTTTTT. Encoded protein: CASSLSGGHPPGELFF.

CDR3 bases: TGCGCCAGCAGCTTGTTCGGCTCTGAGAACACCGGGGAGCTGTTTTTT. Amino acids: CASSLFGSENTGELFF. The chain combines TRBV5-1 with TRBJ2-2; D not certain. Germline assignment: CDR1 SGHRS and CDR2 YFSETQ. The CDR3 has 16 residues. Trimming cost V 1 base and J 1 base, with 11 bases left between them. Drawing the rest from reference TRBV5-1 and TRBJ2-2, the complete variable domain is KAGVTQTPRYLIKTRGQQVTLSCSPISGHRSVSWYQQTPGQGLQFLFEYFSETQRNKGNFPGRFSGRQFSNSRSEMNVSTLELGDSALYLCASSLFGSENTGELFFGEGSRLTVL.

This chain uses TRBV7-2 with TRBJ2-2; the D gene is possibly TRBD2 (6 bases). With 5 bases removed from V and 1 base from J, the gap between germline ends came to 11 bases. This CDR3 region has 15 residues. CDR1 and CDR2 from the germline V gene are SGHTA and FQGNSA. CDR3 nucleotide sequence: TGTGCCAGCAGCCGGACGGGAGTGAACACCGGGGAGCTGTTTTTT. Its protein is CASSRTGVNTGELFF.